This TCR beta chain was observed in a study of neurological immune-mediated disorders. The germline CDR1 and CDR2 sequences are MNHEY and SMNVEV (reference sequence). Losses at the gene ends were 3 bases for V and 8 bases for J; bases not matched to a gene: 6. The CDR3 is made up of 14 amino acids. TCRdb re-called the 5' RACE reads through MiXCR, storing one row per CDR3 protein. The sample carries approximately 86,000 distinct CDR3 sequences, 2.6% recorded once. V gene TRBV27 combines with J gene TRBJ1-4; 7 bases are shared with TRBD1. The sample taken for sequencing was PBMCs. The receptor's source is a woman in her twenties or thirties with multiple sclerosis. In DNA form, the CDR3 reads TGTGCCAGCAGTTTTCTGGACAGGTTGGAAAAACTGTTTTTT. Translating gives CASSFLDRLEKLFF.